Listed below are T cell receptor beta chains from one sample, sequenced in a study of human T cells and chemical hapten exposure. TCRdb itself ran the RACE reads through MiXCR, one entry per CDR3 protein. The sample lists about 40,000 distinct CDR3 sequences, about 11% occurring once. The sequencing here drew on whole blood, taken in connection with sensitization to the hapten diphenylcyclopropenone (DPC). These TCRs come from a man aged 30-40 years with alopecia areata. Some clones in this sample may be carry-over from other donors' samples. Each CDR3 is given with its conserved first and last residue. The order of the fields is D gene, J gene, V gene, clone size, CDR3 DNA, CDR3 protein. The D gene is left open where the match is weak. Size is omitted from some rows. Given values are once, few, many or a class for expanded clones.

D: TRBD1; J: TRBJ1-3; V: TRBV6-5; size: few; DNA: TGTGCCAGCAGGTCTACAGGGGGCTATGGGAGCACCATATATTTT; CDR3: CASRSTGGYGSTIYF
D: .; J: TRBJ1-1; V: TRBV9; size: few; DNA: TGTGCCAGCAGCGTAGCTAGGGAAAGTAATGAAGCTTTCTTT; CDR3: CASSVARESNEAFF
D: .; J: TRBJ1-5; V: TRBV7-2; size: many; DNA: TGTGCCAGCAGCTTATCGGCAGGACAGCCCCAGCATTTT; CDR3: CASSLSAGQPQHF
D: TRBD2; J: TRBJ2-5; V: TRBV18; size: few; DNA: TGTGCCAGCTCACCGACGACTAGCGGGAGTTATCAAGAGACCCAGTACTTC; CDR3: CASSPTTSGSYQETQYF
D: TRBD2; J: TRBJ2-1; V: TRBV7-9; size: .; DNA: TGTGCCAGCAGAGGGACTAGCGGGAGCCTTGAGCAGTTCTTC; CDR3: CASRGTSGSLEQFF
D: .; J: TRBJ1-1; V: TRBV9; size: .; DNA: TGTGCCAGCAGCGTAGGTGGACGGGGCACTGAAGCTTTCTTT; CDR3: CASSVGGRGTEAFF
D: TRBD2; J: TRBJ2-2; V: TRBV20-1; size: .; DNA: TGCAGTGCTAGAGGATTAGCGGGAGAGGACGGGGAGCTGTTTTTT; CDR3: CSARGLAGEDGELFF
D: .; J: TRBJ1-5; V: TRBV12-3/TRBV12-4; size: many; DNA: TGTGCCAGCAGGTTGGGCAGGGACGGTAGCAATCAGCCCCAGCATTTT; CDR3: CASRLGRDGSNQPQHF
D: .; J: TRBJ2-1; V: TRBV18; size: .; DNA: TGTGCCAGCTCTCCGAAACAGGGCCCGGCCTACAATGAGCAGTTCTTC; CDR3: CASSPKQGPAYNEQFF
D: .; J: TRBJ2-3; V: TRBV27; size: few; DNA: TGTGCCAGCAGTTTCTCGCGGAGCACAGATACGCAGTATTTT; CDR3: CASSFSRSTDTQYF
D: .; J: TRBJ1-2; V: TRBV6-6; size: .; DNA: TGTGCCAGCAGTTACTGGGCAGGGGCCGCTTCGAACTATGGCTACACCTTC; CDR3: CASSYWAGAASNYGYTF
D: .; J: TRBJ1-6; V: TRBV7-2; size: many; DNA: TGTGCCAGCAGCTTAGTTTCCACAGATAATTCACCCCTCCACTTT; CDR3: CASSLVSTDNSPLHF
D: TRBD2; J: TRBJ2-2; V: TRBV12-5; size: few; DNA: TGTGCTAGTGGTCCCAGGCGGGGGACTAGTTCAAAGCTGTTTTTT; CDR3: CASGPRRGTSSKLFF
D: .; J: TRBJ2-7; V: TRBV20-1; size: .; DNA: TGCAGTGCTAGTCGACTATTCTCCTACGAGCAGTACTTC; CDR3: CSASRLFSYEQYF
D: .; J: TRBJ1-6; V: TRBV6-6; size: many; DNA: TGTGCCAGCAGTCAACAGGGAGGTAATTCACCCCTCCACTTT; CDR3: CASSQQGGNSPLHF
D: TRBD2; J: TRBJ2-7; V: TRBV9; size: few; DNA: TGTGCCAGCAGCGTAGGAAGTAGCGGGGTCTACGAGCAGTACTTC; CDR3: CASSVGSSGVYEQYF
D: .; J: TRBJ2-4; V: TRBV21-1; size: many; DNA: TGTGCCAGCAGCAAATGGACATCGAGGAACTCCCCACACATATCTTACGCCAAAAACATTCAGTACTTC; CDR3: CASSKWTSRNSPHISYAKNIQYF
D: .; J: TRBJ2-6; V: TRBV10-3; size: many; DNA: TGTGCCATCAGTACTACCGGGACTGGGGCCAACGTCCTGACTTTC; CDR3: CAISTTGTGANVLTF
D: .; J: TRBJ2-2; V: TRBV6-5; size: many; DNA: TGTGCCAGCAGCACCCAGGGGTCGTACACCGGGGAGCTGTTTTTT; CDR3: CASSTQGSYTGELFF
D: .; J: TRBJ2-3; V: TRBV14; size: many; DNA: TGTGCCAGCAGCCAAGATATCGCAGATACGCAGTATTTT; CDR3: CASSQDIADTQYF
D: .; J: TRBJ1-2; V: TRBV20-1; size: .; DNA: TGCAGTGTTCCCTCCAGGGGTTCCTATGGCTACACCTTC; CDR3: CSVPSRGSYGYTF
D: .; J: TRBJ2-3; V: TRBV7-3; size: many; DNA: TGTGCCAGCAGCTTAATAGATACGCAGTATTTT; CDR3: CASSLIDTQYF
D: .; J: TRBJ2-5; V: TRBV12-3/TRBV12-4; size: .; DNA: TGTGCCAGCAGTTTGACAGAAGAGACCCAGTACTTC; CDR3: CASSLTEETQYF
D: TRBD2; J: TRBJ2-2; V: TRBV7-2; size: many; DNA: TGTGCCAGCGGGCGGGAGTGGACCGGGGAGCTGTTTTTT; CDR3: CASGREWTGELFF
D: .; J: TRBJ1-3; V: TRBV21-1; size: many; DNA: TGTGCCAGCAGCCCTGAGAAGGGGCAGCGATCTGGAAACACCATATATTTT; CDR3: CASSPEKGQRSGNTIYF
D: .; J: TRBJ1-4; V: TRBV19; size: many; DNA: TGTGCCAGTAGTACCTCTAGGGGCTTTAATGAAAAACTGTTTTTT; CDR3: CASSTSRGFNEKLFF
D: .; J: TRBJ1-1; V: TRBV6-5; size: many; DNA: TGTGCCAGCAGGGGGGGTCTCACTGAAGCTTTCTTT; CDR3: CASRGGLTEAFF
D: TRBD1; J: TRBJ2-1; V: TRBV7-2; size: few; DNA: TGCGCCAGCAGTCATGGGACAGGTTTATGGGAGCAGTTCTTC; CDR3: CASSHGTGLWEQFF